One and the same sample provided the 2 T cell receptor beta chains below, sequenced in a study of T cells in Graves' hyperthyroidism and ophthalmopathy (dated by TCRdb to the late 2010s). Library method: multiplex PCR. Data came from an Illumina HiSeq 2000. The TCR beta CDR3 regions were amplified from the RNA transcripts. The TCR CDR3 was subjected to a first round of RT-PCR using the HTBI primer set and the Qiagen OneStep RT-PCR kit. The public reads were quality trimmed at Q25 with fastp and then assembled into clones with MiXCR by TCRdb, keeping productive beta chains. Rows matching on CDR3 protein sequence are summarized as one entry with the most common DNA and genes. The sample table shows 300,000 to 400,000 distinct CDR3 sequences, and 15% to 20% are seen once. The ten largest clones represent about 49% of the sample. The sequenced material came from blood. The source of these receptors is a woman aged 45 to 65 with Graves' hyperthyroidism.

V usage is TRBV30 and J usage is TRBJ2-1; a possible D gene is TRBD1 (5 bases). The V end lost 4 bases, the J end lost 3 bases, and 13 bases lay between the germline ends. The CDR3 contains 14 residues. In germline, CDR1 is GTSNPN, CDR2 SVGIG (reference sequence). In nucleotides, the CDR3 is TGTGCCTGGAATCCAGGGCCCCACTACAATGAGCAGTTCTTC. Translation: CAWNPGPHYNEQFF.

The table lists this clonotype with a few counts. The V call is TRBV6-1, the J call TRBJ1-2; TRBD1 agrees at 8 bases. Trimming cost V 3 bases and J 3 bases; bases outside gene matches: 9. The CDR3 sequence is 16 residues long. The V gene's germline CDR1 is MNHNS and CDR2 SASEGT. The CDR3 DNA follows: TGTGCCAGCAGTGAGCAAGGACAGGGAGTGTACTATGGCTACACCTTC. Translating gives CASSEQGQGVYYGYTF.